This T cell receptor (beta chain) was sequenced during a study of T cell responses to AZD1222 COVID-19 vaccine. Study-level results: Nearly half of spike-specific TCRs reportedly target unmutated variant regions. Clonal diversity was possibly underestimated, and white British individuals and females predominated among donors.

A word on this clone: Its antigen is unidentified. Mismatch with germline at one junction end may stem from a read error.

Data came from immunoSEQ multiplex PCR; TCRdb stores just in-frame clones and leaves some out. Altogether roughly 100,000 clones are present, approximately 89% being singletons, with the ten largest covering more than 20%. Germline lookup yields CDR1 SSHAT and CDR2 FNYEAQ (reference sequence). The CDR3 has 13 residues. V is TRBV7-7 and J is TRBJ2-5; D ambiguous. Here the sequenced sample was peripheral blood, taken on day 0 of AZD1222 vaccination. This receptor was taken from an adult in good health. Here the CDR3 reads CASSATVKETQYF. The CDR3 DNA reads TGTGCTAGCAGCGCCACGGTAAAAGAGACCCAGTACTTC.